This passage covers 25 T cell receptor beta chains from one sample sequenced in a study of blood T cell repertoires in COVID-19. The protocol was immunoSEQ multiplex PCR, while the TCRdb copy is restricted to in-frame clones and leaves out a portion. The sample lists a few hundred thousand clones; 84% were seen once. The sample taken for sequencing was peripheral blood. Receptors were obtained from a man aged 55 to 70 with acute or convalescent COVID-19.

The chain couples TRBV5-6 to TRBJ1-5; no clear D gene. V was shortened by 6 bases and J by 9 bases, with 13 bases between the two germline ends. This CDR3 region has 12 residues. Germline V gene lookup returns CDR1 SGHDT and CDR2 YYEEEE. The CDR3 spells CASNLFGLPQHF. In nucleotides, the CDR3 is TGTGCCAGCAACCTTTTTGGGCTGCCCCAGCATTTT. The variable domain in full, completed from reference TRBV5-6 and TRBJ1-5, reads DAGVTQSPTHLIKTRGQQVTLRCSPKSGHDTVSWYQQALGQGPQFIFQYYEEEERQRGNFPDRFSGHQFPNYSSELNVNALLLGDSALYLCASNLFGLPQHFGDGTRLSIL.

The V gene is TRBV7-9, the J gene TRBJ1-4; D uncertain. V was pared by 2 bases and J by 7 bases, with 5 bases between. Germline CDR1 reads SEHNR; CDR2 reads FQNEAQ (reference sequence). The CDR3 is 12 residues long. This chain's CDR3 is CASSLRGEKLFF. The CDR3 bases are TGTGCCAGCAGCTTAAGAGGTGAAAAACTGTTTTTT.

This clone was seen a single time. The identical CDR3 is also encoded by other nucleotide sequences in the sample. The chain combines TRBV3-1 (or the pseudogene TRBV3-2) with TRBJ2-7; no clear D. V was cut by 2 bases and J by 4 bases, with 6 bases left in between. The CDR3 loop spans 12 amino acids. Germline-derived CDR1 and CDR2 are LGHDT and YNNKEL (reference sequence). CDR3 region: CASSQPGYEQYF. The DNA for the CDR3 is TGTGCCAGCAGCCAACCAGGATACGAGCAGTACTTC.

This chain joins TRBV7-2 and TRBJ2-5; TRBD2 is a possible D gene (6 bases). The CDR3 has 13 residues. With 2 bases removed from V and 4 bases from J, the gap between germline ends came to 8 bases. The germline V gene has CDR1 SGHTA and CDR2 FQGNSA. CDR3 coding DNA: TGTGCCAGCAGCTTATACGGGGGAGAGACCCAGTACTTC. This sequence encodes CASSLYGGETQYF.

The chain joins TRBV6-1 to TRBJ2-1; 11 bases are shared with TRBD1. This CDR3 has 17 residues. Germline-derived CDR1 and CDR2 are MNHNS and SASEGT. The junction had 12 bases not matched to a gene; V was cut back by 3 bases and J by 8 bases. As DNA, the CDR3 is TGTGCCAGCAGTGATTTAGGACAGGGGGCCCAGATCCATGAGCAGTTCTTC. Its protein is CASSDLGQGAQIHEQFF.

The chain couples TRBV14 to TRBJ2-5; possible D gene TRBD2, 6 bases. The CDR3 contains 14 residues. The V gene lost 3 bases and the J gene lost 5 bases, with 13 bases spanning the gap. Looked up from germline, CDR1 is SGHDN and CDR2 is FVKESK. CDR3 sequence: CASSHRRGGETQYF. Written as DNA, the CDR3 is TGTGCCAGCAGCCATAGGAGGGGTGGTGAGACCCAGTACTTC.

This clone was found once. V gene TRBV7-2 combines with J gene TRBJ2-7; maybe TRBD2 (6 bases). The V end lost 1 base, the J end lost 0 bases, and 16 bases lay between the germline ends. The germline V gene encodes CDR1 SGHTA and CDR2 FQGNSA. This CDR3 has 17 residues. The CDR3 DNA sequence: TGTGCCAGCAGCTTAGGGGGAGCGGGCATCCACTCCTACGAGCAGTACTTC. Translating gives CASSLGGAGIHSYEQYF.

V and J are TRBV3-1 (or the pseudogene TRBV3-2) and TRBJ1-3; D is perhaps TRBD1 (5 bases). CDR3 size: 15 residues. CDR1 is LGHDT, CDR2 YNNKEL, per germline (reference sequence). Trimming left V 5 bases short and J 4 bases short, with 15 bases between. CDR3 in amino acids: CASSRGGGAGNTIYF. The CDR3 DNA is TGTGCCAGCAGCAGAGGAGGAGGGGCCGGAAACACCATATATTTT.

The gene calls are TRBV7-6 and TRBJ2-7; 8 bases are a match to TRBD1. With V trimmed by 4 bases and J by 2 bases, 7 bases remained unmatched. There are 15 residues in the CDR3. Germline V CDR1 and CDR2: SGHVS, FNYEAQ. CDR3: CASSSRQGTAYEQYF. For the CDR3, the DNA is TGTGCCAGCAGCTCCCGACAGGGGACCGCCTACGAGCAGTACTTC.

The CDR3: CASSLKGRTGGPRETQYF. For the CDR3, the DNA is TGTGCCAGCAGCTTAAAGGGGCGTACAGGGGGCCCTAGGGAGACCCAGTACTTC. The V call is TRBV7-3, the J call TRBJ2-5; 9 positions match TRBD1. The germline CDR1 and CDR2 sequences are SGHTA and FQGTGA. V lost 1 base to trimming and J lost 5 bases; unmatched junction nucleotides: 14. This CDR3 region has 18 residues.

This clone came up a few times. The J gene is TRBJ2-2, the V gene TRBV28, with TRBD2 matching over 8 bases. Germline CDR1 MDHEN, CDR2 SYDVKM. The CDR3 length is 14 residues. Germline trimming cut 7 bases from V and 7 bases from J; bases unmatched to any gene: 8. Here the CDR3 DNA reads TGTGCCAGCACCCGAGCGGGAGTACACGGGGAGCTGTTTTTT. It encodes CASTRAGVHGELFF.

This sequence joins TRBV5-1 and TRBJ2-2; D uncertain. V lost 0 bases and J 0 bases, leaving 9 bases between the germline ends. CDR3 length equals 16 residues. CDR1 and CDR2 from the germline V gene are SGHRS and YFSETQ. CDR3 bases: TGCGCCAGCAGCTTGGGGGTGACAACGAACACCGGGGAGCTGTTTTTT. This translates into CASSLGVTTNTGELFF.

The chain joins TRBV5-1 to TRBJ2-1; 11 bases agree with TRBD1. The length of the CDR3 is 17 residues. Looked up from germline, CDR1 is SGHRS and CDR2 is YFSETQ. The J segment lost 5 bases and the V segment lost 4 bases, leaving 11 bases of the junction unmatched. The CDR3 DNA reads as TGCGCCAGCAGCACAGGGACAGGGGGATTATATGACAATGAGCAGTTCTTC. Translating gives CASSTGTGGLYDNEQFF. The variable domain in full, with the rest retrieved from reference TRBV5-1 and TRBJ2-1, is KAGVTQTPRYLIKTRGQQVTLSCSPISGHRSVSWYQQTPGQGLQFLFEYFSETQRNKGNFPGRFSGRQFSNSRSEMNVSTLELGDSALYLCASSTGTGGLYDNEQFFGPGTRLTVL.

The chain links TRBV7-6 to TRBJ2-3; perhaps TRBD2 as D (6 bases). CDR3 length: 16 amino acids. Trimming took off 3 bases at V and 6 bases at J, with 19 bases between the two ends. The germline gives CDR1 SGHVS, CDR2 FNYEAQ. This chain's CDR3 is CASSLTAVGGSDTQYF. The CDR3 region has the DNA TGTGCCAGCAGCTTGACCGCAGTGGGGGGTTCGGATACGCAGTATTTT.

In DNA form, the CDR3 reads TGTGCCAGCTCACCACCCCTTCAAGAGACCCAGTACTTC. Translation: CASSPPLQETQYF. V usage is TRBV18 and J usage is TRBJ2-5; D is unresolved. Germline CDR1 is KGHSH and CDR2 is LQKENI. V gave up 0 bases and J gave up 2 bases, with 4 bases separating them. The CDR3 is made up of 13 amino acids.

This rearrangement joins TRBV7-9 to TRBJ2-7; 8 nucleotides line up with TRBD1. Germline lookup yields CDR1 SEHNR and CDR2 FQNEAQ (reference sequence). The CDR3 length is 14 residues. V shed 4 bases, J shed 5 bases, and the junction held 7 bases outside the gene matches. The CDR3 here is CASSSGTGLNEQYF. CDR3 nucleotides: TGTGCCAGCAGCTCCGGGACAGGTTTGAACGAGCAGTACTTC.

The chain carries TRBV5-1 and TRBJ2-5; TRBD1 is a possible D gene (5 bases). This CDR3 has 18 residues. The V gene lost 0 bases and the J gene lost 14 bases, with 32 bases spanning the gap. Per the germline V gene, CDR1 is SGHRS and CDR2 is YFSETQ. The CDR3 DNA reads as TGCGCCAGCAGCTTGGGTTTTTTCGGGCCTGCCCGGGCACAGGTTCTATACTTC. It specifies CASSLGFFGPARAQVLYF. Based on the CDR3 plus reference TRBV5-1 and TRBJ2-5, the full variable domain is KAGVTQTPRYLIKTRGQQVTLSCSPISGHRSVSWYQQTPGQGLQFLFEYFSETQRNKGNFPGRFSGRQFSNSRSEMNVSTLELGDSALYLCASSLGFFGPARAQVLYFGPGTRLLVL.

The genes are TRBV4-1 and TRBJ1-5; the match to TRBD1 covers 9 bases. The CDR3 has 14 amino acids. The ends lost 4 bases at V and 4 bases at J; junction bases unmatched: 2. CDR1 and CDR2 from the germline V gene are MGHRA and YSYEKL. Here the CDR3 reads CASSRGTGNQPQHF. DNA for the CDR3: TGCGCCAGCAGCCGCGGGACAGGGAATCAGCCCCAGCATTTT.

This clone was detected once. The V and J genes are TRBV7-2 and TRBJ2-7, with 10 bases identical to TRBD1. CDR1 is SGHTA, CDR2 FQGNSA, per germline. The CDR3 runs to 18 residues. The trim removed 4 bases at V and 4 bases at J, leaving 16 bases unmatched. The CDR3 is CASSSRTVDRGRWYEQYF. Here the CDR3 DNA reads TGTGCCAGCAGCTCCCGGACGGTAGACAGGGGGCGGTGGTACGAGCAGTACTTC.

This clone was found a few times. The chain has TRBV5-5 and TRBJ1-1; D gene ambiguous. Per germline, CDR1 SGHKS and CDR2 YYEKEE (reference sequence). The CDR3 sequence is 13 residues long. V lost 2 bases to trimming and J lost 3 bases, with 8 bases between them. The CDR3 is CASSFGEDTEAFF. CDR3 nucleotides: TGTGCCAGCAGCTTCGGGGAGGACACTGAAGCTTTCTTT.

Only one count was recorded for this clone. V gene TRBV5-1 combines with J gene TRBJ1-2; 8 positions agree with TRBD1. From germline, CDR1 is SGHRS and CDR2 YFSETQ. Trimming cost V 6 bases and J 6 bases; bases outside gene matches: 10. This CDR3 region has 14 residues. CDR3 sequence reads: CASTSSGGEDGYTF. CDR3 bases: TGCGCCAGCACCTCCTCAGGGGGCGAAGATGGCTACACCTTC.

The chain is built from TRBV18 and TRBJ2-7, with 7 positions matching TRBD1. The germline V gene has CDR1 KGHSH and CDR2 LQKENI. The CDR3 extends over 14 amino acids. V shed 2 bases and J 7 bases; nucleotides not matched to a gene: 8. The CDR3 loop is CASSPTQGRGEQYF. CDR3 bases: TGTGCCAGCTCACCAACACAGGGGAGAGGGGAGCAGTACTTC. Looking up the rest from reference TRBV18 and TRBJ2-7 gives the full variable domain: NAGVMQNPRHLVRRRGQEARLRCSPMKGHSHVYWYRQLPEEGLKFMVYLQKENIIDESGMPKERFSAEFPKEGPSILRIQQVVRGDSAAYFCASSPTQGRGEQYFGPGTRLTVT.

Concerning this clone: At one of its ends the junction is not consistent with the germline gene, which may arise from a read error. The gene calls are TRBV30 and TRBJ2-2; D unclear. The CDR3 loop spans 13 amino acids. Germline-derived CDR1 and CDR2 are GTSNPN and SVGIG (reference sequence). CDR3 nucleotide sequence: TGTGCCTGGAGTGTACAGAACGCCGGGGAGCTGTTTTTT. Translating it yields CAWSVQNAGELFF.

In this sample, this clone turned up a few times. The rearrangement uses TRBV7-6 and TRBJ1-1, with a weak D call TRBD1 (6 bases). Germline V gives CDR1 SGHVS, CDR2 FNYEAQ. Trimming removed 1 base at V and 4 bases at J, with 13 bases between. This CDR3 is 15 amino acids long. This CDR3 reads CASSLGVRGPTEAFF. CDR3 DNA sequence: TGTGCCAGCAGCTTAGGGGTCAGGGGCCCCACTGAAGCTTTCTTT.

This clone was detected once. The V call is TRBV3-1 (or the pseudogene TRBV3-2), the J call TRBJ2-1; 8 bases agree with TRBD2. The CDR3 covers 17 residues. Germline V gives CDR1 LGHDT, CDR2 YNNKEL (reference sequence). The V segment lost 1 base and the J segment 0 bases; nucleotides outside the gene matches: 5. The CDR3 coding sequence is TGTGCCAGCAGCCAAGGACTAGCGAGTCACTCCTACAATGAGCAGTTCTTC. As protein: CASSQGLASHSYNEQFF.